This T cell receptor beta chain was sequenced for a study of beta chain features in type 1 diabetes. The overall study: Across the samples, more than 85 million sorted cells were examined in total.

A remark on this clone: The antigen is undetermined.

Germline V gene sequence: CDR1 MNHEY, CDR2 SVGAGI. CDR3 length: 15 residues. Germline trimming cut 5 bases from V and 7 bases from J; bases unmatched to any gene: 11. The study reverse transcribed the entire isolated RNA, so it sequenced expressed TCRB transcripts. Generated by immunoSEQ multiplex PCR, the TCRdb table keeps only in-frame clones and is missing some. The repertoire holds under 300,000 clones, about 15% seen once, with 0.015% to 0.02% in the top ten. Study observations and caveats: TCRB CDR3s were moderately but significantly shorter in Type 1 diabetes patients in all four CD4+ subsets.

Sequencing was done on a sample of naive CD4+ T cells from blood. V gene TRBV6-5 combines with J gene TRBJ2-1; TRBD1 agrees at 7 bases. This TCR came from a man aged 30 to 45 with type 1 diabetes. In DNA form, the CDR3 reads TGTGCCAGCAGTCACCGGACAGGCCTTGGGAATGAGCAGTTCTTC. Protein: CASSHRTGLGNEQFF.